These T cell receptor beta chains were read from a single sample in a study of blood T cell repertoires in COVID-19. Clones were read by immunoSEQ multiplex PCR, and TCRdb kept only the in-frame ones, dropping some. The sample contains approximately 100,000 clones, 80% to 90% of which appear only once. Specimen: PBMCs or T cells enriched from blood (not recorded which). The receptor set was obtained from a woman aged 45-65 years who had recovered from COVID-19. Each CDR3 is given with its conserved first and last residue. D genes are given only for firm matches. Clone size is stated in some rows and not others, as once, few, many or a class when expanded.

>TRBJ1-2|.|TRBD1|TRBV2
TGTGCCAGCAAACCAGGACAGGACACAGCGGGTGGCTACACCTTC
CASKPGQDTAGGYTF
>TRBJ1-2|.|TRBD1|TRBV28
TGTGCCAGCAGCACAGGGGGGGGCAGCTATGGCTACACCTTC
CASSTGGGSYGYTF
>TRBJ2-7|.|.|TRBV18
TGTGCCAGCTCACCACCGTCCGTGGCCGAGCAGTACTTC
CASSPPSVAEQYF
>TRBJ2-3|.|.|TRBV5-1
TGCGCCAGCAGCTTGGAGGACACGGGCACAGATACGCAGTATTTT
CASSLEDTGTDTQYF
>TRBJ2-2|.|.|TRBV9
TGTGCCAGCAGCGTCAGATCCGGGGAGCTGTTTTTT
CASSVRSGELFF
>TRBJ2-5|.|TRBD1|TRBV2
TGTGCCAGCAGTGAAGTGCCTCCGATGTACGGGACAGGGGGAAGCGCGGACCAAGAGACCCAGTACTTC
CASSEVPPMYGTGGSADQETQYF
>TRBJ1-4|once|TRBD1|TRBV19
TGTGCCAGTAGTACCAGACAGGGCGCTAATGAAAAACTGTTTTTT
CASSTRQGANEKLFF
>TRBJ1-2|.|.|TRBV27
TGTGCCAGCAGTTTAGGGGGGATCCCCTATGGCTACACCTTC
CASSLGGIPYGYTF
>TRBJ2-3|.|TRBD1|TRBV23-1
TGCGCCAGCAGTCAATCCCCCGACAGGGAGAATCCAGATACGCAGTATTTT
CASSQSPDRENPDTQYF
>TRBJ1-1|few|.|TRBV12-3/TRBV12-4
TGTGCCAGCAGTTTATCGCAGGGTGAAGCTTTCTTT
CASSLSQGEAFF
>TRBJ2-7|.|.|TRBV20-1
TGCAGTGCCAGTTGGACAAAGAGCTCCTACGAGCAGTACTTC
CSASWTKSSYEQYF
>TRBJ1-5|.|TRBD1|TRBV6-5
TGTGCCAGTACAGGGGAATTGTATCAGCCCCAGCATTTT
CASTGELYQPQHF
>TRBJ2-1|.|TRBD2|TRBV2
TGTGCCAGTGGACGGGCTAGCGGGGGCCACAATGAGCAGTTCTTC
CASGRASGGHNEQFF
>TRBJ1-5|.|TRBD1|TRBV27
TGTGCCAGCAGTTTAAGCCCAGGGGGAGGCAATCAGCCCCAGCATTTT
CASSLSPGGGNQPQHF
>TRBJ1-5|few|TRBD1|TRBV25-1
TGTGCCAGCAGCCAGGGGGCGCGTAATCAGCCCCAGCATTTT
CASSQGARNQPQHF
>TRBJ2-3|.|.|TRBV11-1
TGTGCCAGCAGCCCCTTAGCGGCCCCGGGTACGCAGTATTTT
CASSPLAAPGTQYF
>TRBJ2-3|once|TRBD2|TRBV5-1
TGCGCCAGCAGCTTTAATCGTCTAGCGGGGGTAGATACCACAGATACGCAGTATTTT
CASSFNRLAGVDTTDTQYF
>TRBJ2-2|.|.|TRBV5-1
TGCGCCAGCAGCTTGGACAGCACCACCGGGGAGCTGTTTTTT
CASSLDSTTGELFF
>TRBJ1-2|.|.|TRBV7-8
TGTGCCAGCACCTTCACCTCGGTGCGGGGGAGTTGGTATGGCTACACCTTC
CASTFTSVRGSWYGYTF
>TRBJ2-1|.|.|TRBV3-1/TRBV3-2
TGTGCCAGCAGCCAAGGGATTCTAGCGTATGAGCAGTTCTTC
CASSQGILAYEQFF
>TRBJ2-3|.|.|TRBV27
TGTGCCAGCAGTTTAAGCAGGCCAGATACGCAGTATTTT
CASSLSRPDTQYF
>TRBJ2-4|.|TRBD1|TRBV18
TGTGCCACCCAGGGGGATCCCAAAAACATTCAGTACTTC
CATQGDPKNIQYF
>TRBJ2-5|.|.|TRBV5-4
TGTGCCAGCAGCACCCTACAGGGCTACCAAGAGACCCAGTACTTC
CASSTLQGYQETQYF
>TRBJ2-7|few|.|TRBV5-6
TGTGCCAGCAGCTTGTACGGGGAGTACGAGCAGTACTTC
CASSLYGEYEQYF
>TRBJ1-4|.|.|TRBV7-9
TGTGCCAGCAGCCCCAGGACACTGATCGGTGAAAAACTGTTTTTT
CASSPRTLIGEKLFF
>TRBJ2-2|.|TRBD1|TRBV5-5
TGTGCCAGCAGCTTTACTGGCAGGGGGCTGTTCGAGAACACCGGGGAGCTGTTTTTT
CASSFTGRGLFENTGELFF